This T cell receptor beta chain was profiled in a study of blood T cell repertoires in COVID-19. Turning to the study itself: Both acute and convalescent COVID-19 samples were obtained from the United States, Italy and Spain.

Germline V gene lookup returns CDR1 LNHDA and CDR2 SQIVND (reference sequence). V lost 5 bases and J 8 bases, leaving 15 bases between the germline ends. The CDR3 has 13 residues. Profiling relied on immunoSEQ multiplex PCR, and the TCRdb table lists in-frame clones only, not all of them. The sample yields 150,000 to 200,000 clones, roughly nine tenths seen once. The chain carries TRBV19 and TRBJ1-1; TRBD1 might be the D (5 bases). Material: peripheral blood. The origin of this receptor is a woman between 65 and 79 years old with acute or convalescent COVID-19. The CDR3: CASSPGTPEEAFF. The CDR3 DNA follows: TGTGCCAGTAGTCCCGGGACTCCCGAGGAAGCTTTCTTT.